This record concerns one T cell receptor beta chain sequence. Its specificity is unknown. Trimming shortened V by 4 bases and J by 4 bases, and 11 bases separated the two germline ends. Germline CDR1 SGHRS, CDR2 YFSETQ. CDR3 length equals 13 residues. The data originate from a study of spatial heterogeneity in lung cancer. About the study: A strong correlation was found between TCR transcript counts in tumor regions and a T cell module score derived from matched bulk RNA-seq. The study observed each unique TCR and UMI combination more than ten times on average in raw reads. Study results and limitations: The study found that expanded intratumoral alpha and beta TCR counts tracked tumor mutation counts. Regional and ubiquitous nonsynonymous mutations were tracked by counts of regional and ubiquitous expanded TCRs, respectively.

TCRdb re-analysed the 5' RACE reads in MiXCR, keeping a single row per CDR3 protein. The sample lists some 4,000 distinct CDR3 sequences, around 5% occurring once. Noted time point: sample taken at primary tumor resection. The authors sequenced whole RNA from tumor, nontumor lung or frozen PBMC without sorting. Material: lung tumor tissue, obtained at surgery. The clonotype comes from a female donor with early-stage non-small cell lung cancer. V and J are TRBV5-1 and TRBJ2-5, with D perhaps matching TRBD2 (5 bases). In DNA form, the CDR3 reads TGCGCCAGCAGCCCCGGGGTAATAGAGACCCAGTACTTC. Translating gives CASSPGVIETQYF.